This T cell receptor beta chain comes out of a study of blood T cell repertoires in COVID-19. Across the study: PBMCs, B-cell-depleted T cells, or T cells were the source of the cDNA or gDNA that made up the material.

CDR1 LNHDA and CDR2 SQIVND come from the germline V gene (reference sequence). The CDR3 loop spans 14 amino acids. Trimming removed 6 bases from V and 1 base from J, with 10 bases in between. Sequencing used immunoSEQ multiplex PCR; TCRdb keeps in-frame clones, though not all of them. The sample includes roughly 250,000 clones, approximately 83% of them seen just once. This clone was seen more than once but under ten times. Recruitment covered about two dozen US areas and drew participants whose ages spanned roughly 18 to 89 years. Cohorts were assigned according to the clinical history that participants reported.

The sequenced sample consisted of PBMCs or T cells enriched from blood (not recorded which). The clonotype originates from a woman aged 40 to 49 who had been exposed to COVID-19. The chain employs TRBV19 and TRBJ1-3, with D possibly matching TRBD1 (5 bases). CDR3 sequence (DNA): TGTGCCAGTAGGCAGGAGGGGTCTGGAAACACCATATATTTT. Protein product: CASRQEGSGNTIYF. Combining the CDR3 with reference TRBV19 and TRBJ1-3 gives the whole variable domain DGGITQSPKYLFRKEGQNVTLSCEQNLNHDAMYWYRQDPGQGLRLIYYSQIVNDFQKGDIAEGYSVSREKKESFPLTVTSAQKNPTAFYLCASRQEGSGNTIYFGEGSWLTVV.